These 16 T cell receptor beta chains came from one sample sequenced in a study of blood T cell repertoires in COVID-19. TCRdb keeps only in-frame clones here, not all; method: immunoSEQ multiplex PCR. Among 350,000 to 450,000 clones, roughly 86% were seen once, and the ten largest hold 2.5% to 3.5%. Material: peripheral blood. The receptor source for this set is a human donor in a cohort sampled during active COVID-19.

This clone showed up just a few times. The V call is TRBV18, the J call TRBJ1-2; 10 positions match TRBD1. The CDR3 contains 13 residues. In germline, CDR1 is KGHSH, CDR2 LQKENI. Unmatched junction bases numbered 3, after V lost 3 bases and J lost 8 bases. CDR3 DNA: TGTGCCAGCTCACCGACAGGGGGCGACGGCTACACCTTC. Translation: CASSPTGGDGYTF.

The chain joins TRBV28 to TRBJ2-2; TRBD2 is a possible D gene (5 bases). The length of the CDR3 is 16 residues. The germline V and J ends were trimmed by 4 bases and 6 bases, with 18 bases remaining between them. Germline-derived CDR1 and CDR2 are MDHEN and SYDVKM. DNA for the CDR3: TGTGCCAGCAGTTGGGTTTCGGGGTTGGATCCCGGGGAGCTGTTTTTT. This gives the protein CASSWVSGLDPGELFF.

CDR3 coding DNA: TGTGCCAGCAGCTTAGGAGTGGCGGGGACAGGGAGCACAGATACGCAGTATTTT. Translation: CASSLGVAGTGSTDTQYF. V gene TRBV11-3 combines with J gene TRBJ2-3, with 9 nucleotides matching TRBD1. V dropped 1 base and J dropped 0; count of bases not matched to a gene: 8. The CDR3 is 18 residues long. Per the germline V gene, CDR1 is SGHNT and CDR2 is YENEEA.

V gene TRBV11-2 combines with J gene TRBJ1-6; D ambiguous. CDR1 and CDR2 (germline): SGHAT, FQNNGV. Trimming took 2 bases from V and 9 from J, leaving 8 bases between them. This CDR3 spans 13 amino acids. CDR3 bases: TGTGCCAGCAGCTTATCGGAGGGTTCACCCCTCCACTTT. Translation: CASSLSEGSPLHF.

The rearrangement links TRBV19 to TRBJ2-5; TRBD1 matches 10 bases. Unmatched junction bases numbered 9, after V lost 5 bases and J lost 6 bases. Per germline, CDR1 LNHDA and CDR2 SQIVND (reference sequence). This CDR3 comprises 15 residues. DNA for the CDR3: TGTGCCAGTAGTGGGCACGGGACAGGGGAACAGACCCAGTACTTC. This gives the protein CASSGHGTGEQTQYF.

The rearrangement joins TRBV2 to TRBJ2-2; D not resolved. In germline, CDR1 is SNHLY, CDR2 FYNNEI. The CDR3 is 14 amino acids. Trimming cost V 7 bases and J 0 bases, with 9 bases left between them. This CDR3 reads CASNESPNTGELFF. The CDR3 bases are TGTGCCAGCAACGAGTCCCCGAACACCGGGGAGCTGTTTTTT. Together with reference TRBV2 and TRBJ2-2, the CDR3 gives the full variable domain: EPEVTQTPSHQVTQMGQEVILRCVPISNHLYFYWYRQILGQKVEFLVSFYNNEISEKSEIFDDQFSVERPDGSNFTLKIRSTKLEDSAMYFCASNESPNTGELFFGEGSRLTVL.

The chain links TRBV18 to TRBJ2-4; TRBD2 might be the D (6 bases). V dropped 3 bases and J dropped 2 bases, with 14 bases sitting between them. Germline CDR1 reads KGHSH; CDR2 reads LQKENI. The CDR3 consists of 16 residues. This CDR3 reads CASSPSAAGTKNIQYF. CDR3 nucleotide sequence: TGTGCCAGCTCACCGTCAGCGGCGGGGACCAAAAACATTCAGTACTTC.

This clone was recorded once. Compared with germline, one end of the junction differs, possibly owing to a read error. This chain connects TRBV2 to TRBJ1-2; tentatively, D is TRBD1 (5 bases). The V gene's germline CDR1 is SNHLY and CDR2 FYNNEI. This CDR3 region has 14 residues. CDR3 nucleotide sequence: TGTGCCAGCAGTGAATCTCGGTCAGGGCCACTCCCCTCCTTC. This encodes CASSESRSGPLPSF.

This chain connects TRBV29-1 to TRBJ1-1; D gene unclear. V was pared by 2 bases and J by 4 bases, with 11 bases between. Germline V gene lookup returns CDR1 SQVTM and CDR2 ANQGSEA. The CDR3 spans 13 residues. CDR3 sequence: CSVEQLPGTEAFF. CDR3 bases: TGCAGCGTTGAACAGCTACCGGGCACTGAAGCTTTCTTT. Full variable domain (rest looked up from reference TRBV29-1 and TRBJ1-1): SAVISQKPSRDICQRGTSLTIQCQVDSQVTMMFWYRQQPGQSLTLIATANQGSEATYESGFVIDKFPISRPNLTFSTLTVSNMSPEDSSIYLCSVEQLPGTEAFFGQGTRLTVV.

The chain has TRBV5-1 and TRBJ2-5; 10 nucleotides agree with TRBD2. V dropped 0 bases and J dropped 1; count of bases not matched to a gene: 9. This CDR3 region has 18 residues. Germline CDR1 SGHRS, CDR2 YFSETQ. Here the CDR3 reads CASSLGLAGVAPQETQYF. In DNA form, the CDR3 reads TGCGCCAGCAGCTTGGGTCTAGCGGGAGTGGCGCCCCAAGAGACCCAGTACTTC.

This chain uses TRBV15 with TRBJ2-7; D may be TRBD2 (6 bases). This CDR3 is built from 15 residues. Trimming took off 4 bases at V and 1 base at J, with 14 bases between the two ends. CDR1 is LNHNV and CDR2 is YYDKDF in the germline V gene (reference sequence). The CDR3 loop reads CATSKMGGESYEQYF. The CDR3 DNA is TGTGCCACCAGCAAAATGGGGGGAGAGTCCTACGAGCAGTACTTC.

In DNA, the CDR3 is TGTGCCAGCAGTGGAGGGACAGGGAATGGAGACGGGCCCCAGCATTTT. It specifies CASSGGTGNGDGPQHF. The rearrangement links TRBV2 to TRBJ1-5, with 9 bases lining up with TRBD1. The J segment lost 9 bases and the V segment lost 4 bases, leaving 13 bases of the junction unmatched. Germline V CDR1 and CDR2: SNHLY, FYNNEI. This CDR3 is 16 amino acids long.

The CDR3 bases are TGTGCCAGCTCACCAGGTACGGGACTAGTCTTACACGAGCAGTACTTC. It translates to CASSPGTGLVLHEQYF. This rearrangement joins TRBV18 to TRBJ2-7, with 8 bases lining up with TRBD2. The germline CDR1 and CDR2 sequences are KGHSH and LQKENI. Trimming cost V 2 bases and J 5 bases; bases outside gene matches: 11. CDR3 length equals 16 residues.

The J gene is TRBJ1-1, the V gene TRBV28; D possibly corresponds to TRBD1 (5 bases). Trimming took 5 bases from V and 3 from J, leaving 16 bases between them. The CDR3 covers 15 residues. Germline V lookup: CDR1 MDHEN, CDR2 SYDVKM. The DNA for the CDR3 is TGTGCCAGCAGTCTCGGCGGCAGGGAATACACTGAAGCTTTCTTT. Translation: CASSLGGREYTEAFF.

The gene calls are TRBV5-4 and TRBJ2-7; TRBD1 agrees at 8 bases. This CDR3 has 14 residues. The V and J ends lost 5 bases and 0 bases, in that order; junction bases with no gene match: 4. CDR1 and CDR2 (germline): SGHNT, YYREEE (reference sequence). CDR3 protein: CASSNRGSSYEQYF. CDR3 in DNA: TGTGCCAGCAGTAACAGGGGGAGCTCCTACGAGCAGTACTTC.

The gene calls are TRBV4-2 and TRBJ2-7, with a weak D call TRBD2 (6 bases). The germline gives CDR1 LGHNA, CDR2 YNFKEQ. V lost 4 bases and J 0 bases, leaving 16 bases between the germline ends. The CDR3 is made up of 16 amino acids. CDR3 residues: CASSPQTGLSSYEQYF. DNA for the CDR3: TGTGCCAGCAGCCCGCAGACGGGACTTAGCTCCTACGAGCAGTACTTC.